The 10 T cell receptor beta chains in this list originate from one sample, sequenced in a study of OX40 agonist ivuxolimab in advanced cancers. Only in-frame clones appear in the TCRdb table, and some are missing; sequencing was by immunoSEQ multiplex PCR. This table holds 9,500 to 15,000 clones, around 81% found once. The sequencing used CD4+ or CD8+ T cells sorted from blood, collected in a trial of the OX40 agonist ivuxolimab. These receptors were taken from an adult with an advanced solid tumor such as melanoma, head and neck, liver or kidney cancer.

This clone was found once. V and J are TRBV6-6 and TRBJ1-2; 8 bases match TRBD1. The J segment lost 8 bases and the V segment lost 0 bases, leaving 8 bases of the junction unmatched. Germline values: CDR1 MNHNY, CDR2 SVGAGI (reference sequence). The CDR3 runs to 15 residues. CDR3 loop: CASSYSGQGALGYTF. In DNA, the CDR3 is TGTGCCAGCAGTTACTCGGGGCAGGGGGCGTTGGGCTACACCTTC.

The J gene is TRBJ2-7, the V gene TRBV19; 7 bases fit TRBD1. Germline V gene sequence: CDR1 LNHDA, CDR2 SQIVND (reference sequence). V was clipped by 5 bases and J by 3 bases; unmatched bases: 7. There are 14 residues in the CDR3. The CDR3 here is CASSFTGTDYEQYF. CDR3 nucleotide sequence: TGTGCCAGTAGTTTTACCGGGACAGACTACGAGCAGTACTTC. Supplemented by reference TRBV19 and TRBJ2-7, the full variable domain reads DGGITQSPKYLFRKEGQNVTLSCEQNLNHDAMYWYRQDPGQGLRLIYYSQIVNDFQKGDIAEGYSVSREKKESFPLTVTSAQKNPTAFYLCASSFTGTDYEQYFGPGTRLTVT.

The rearrangement uses TRBV7-9 and TRBJ2-1; no firm D call. Germline loops: CDR1 SEHNR, CDR2 FQNEAQ (reference sequence). Trimming pared 3 bases from V and 8 bases from J, leaving 5 bases between. The CDR3 loop spans 11 amino acids. The CDR3 bases are TGTGCCAGCAGCTTCAAGGATGAGCAGTTCTTC. It encodes CASSFKDEQFF.

V usage is TRBV5-5 and J usage is TRBJ2-7; 7 nucleotides align to TRBD1. With V trimmed by 1 base and J by 5 bases, 9 bases remained unmatched. The CDR3 is 15 residues long. The germline V gene has CDR1 SGHKS and CDR2 YYEKEE (reference sequence). CDR3 loop: CASSLMDRQDHEQYF. The CDR3 region has the DNA TGTGCCAGCAGCTTGATGGACAGGCAGGACCACGAGCAGTACTTC.

This clone was found once. The gene calls are TRBV4-1 and TRBJ1-2, with 7 bases identical to TRBD1. The junction had 11 bases not matched to a gene; V was cut back by 3 bases and J by 4 bases. Germline V gene data show CDR1 as MGHRA and CDR2 as YSYEKL. CDR3 length equals 16 residues. CDR3 sequence reads: CASSQDPGAGGYGYTF. DNA for the CDR3: TGCGCCAGCAGCCAGGACCCCGGTGCAGGGGGCTATGGCTACACCTTC.

This chain connects TRBV10-1 to TRBJ2-7, with 11 bases identical to TRBD1. Germline V gives CDR1 WNHNN, CDR2 SYGVQD (reference sequence). V was pared by 5 bases and J by 1 base, with 4 bases of the junction left unmatched. CDR3 length equals 15 residues. The CDR3 DNA reads as TGCGCCAGCAGTCAAGGACAGGGGGCGTCCTACGAGCAGTACTTC. Translation gives CASSQGQGASYEQYF.

This clone has a handful of counts. The rearrangement uses TRBV27 and TRBJ2-7, with TRBD2 as a possible D gene (5 bases). This CDR3 is built from 12 residues. Germline CDR1 and CDR2: MNHEY and SMNVEV (reference sequence). The V gene lost 9 bases and the J gene lost 3 bases, with 12 bases spanning the gap. In DNA, the CDR3 is TGTGCCAGTCAACGGGGAGTCTACGAGCAGTACTTC. This translates into CASQRGVYEQYF.

J is TRBJ2-7 and V is TRBV6-1; weak D call: TRBD2 (6 bases). Trimming removed 3 bases at V and 0 bases at J, with 15 bases between. The CDR3 is made up of 16 amino acids. Germline-derived CDR1 and CDR2 are MNHNS and SASEGT. The CDR3, as DNA: TGTGCCAGCAGTGATCGAGTCTGGGGGGACTCCTACGAGCAGTACTTC. Its protein product is CASSDRVWGDSYEQYF.

V is TRBV5-5 and J is TRBJ1-2, with 9 bases identical to TRBD1. V shed 4 bases and J 2 bases; nucleotides not matched to a gene: 6. The CDR3 has 15 residues. Germline V gene lookup returns CDR1 SGHKS and CDR2 YYEKEE (reference sequence). In DNA form, the CDR3 reads TGTGCCAGCAGCCATCCCGGGACAGGGAACTATGGCTACACCTTC. This encodes CASSHPGTGNYGYTF.

This clone was observed a single time. The chain carries TRBV27 and TRBJ2-7, with no clear D. Looked up from germline, CDR1 is MNHEY and CDR2 is SMNVEV (reference sequence). CDR3 length: 13 residues. Trimming left V 1 base short and J 8 bases short, with 12 bases between. DNA of the CDR3: TGTGCCAGCAGTTTATACCAGGCGCGCAAGCAGTACTTC. It yields the protein CASSLYQARKQYF.